Listed below are T cell receptor beta chains from one sample, sequenced in a study of beta chain features in type 1 diabetes. TCRdb keeps only in-frame clones here, not all; method: immunoSEQ multiplex PCR. This sample has roughly 700,000 clones; around 15% occur once, and the top ten carry approximately 0.021%. Sample: naive CD4+ T cells from blood. The receptors were gathered from a man younger than 30 with type 1 diabetes. Both conserved end residues are part of each CDR3. A D gene is named only where the DNA matches it firmly. Part of the rows lack a size; the others show once, few, many or a class for expanded clones.

>TRBV29-1|TRBJ1-1|-|few
CSVEDRITEAFF
TGCAGCGTTGAAGATCGAATAACTGAAGCTTTCTTT
>TRBV7-9|TRBJ1-5|-|-
CASSLAVAGDSNQPQHF
TGTGCCAGCAGCTTAGCGGTCGCAGGGGATAGCAATCAGCCCCAGCATTTT
>TRBV15|TRBJ2-5|TRBD1|-
CATSRDKGAQETQYF
TGTGCCACCAGCAGAGATAAGGGGGCACAAGAGACCCAGTACTTC
>TRBV15|TRBJ1-1|-|few
CATSLDRTEAFF
TGTGCCACCAGCCTAGACAGGACTGAAGCTTTCTTT
>TRBV5-1|TRBJ2-3|-|-
CASSLAAGATDTQYF
TGCGCCAGCAGCTTGGCGGCGGGGGCCACAGATACGCAGTATTTT
>TRBV7-7|TRBJ2-7|-|-
CASSPRKQYF
TGTGCCAGCAGCCCTCGGAAGCAGTACTTC
>TRBV16|TRBJ1-2|-|few
CASSQSTVASNYGYTF
TGTGCCAGCAGCCAATCCACAGTGGCTTCTAACTATGGCTACACCTTC
>TRBV27|TRBJ2-7|-|-
CASRRNLRVGGEKQYF
TGTGCCAGCCGCCGGAACCTGAGGGTCGGAGGGGAGAAGCAGTACTTC
>TRBV30|TRBJ1-3|-|-
CAWTPRGLKGNTIYF
TGTGCCTGGACCCCCCGGGGGCTAAAGGGAAACACCATATATTTT
>TRBV29-1|TRBJ2-5|TRBD2|-
CSVDLAGGNQETQYF
TGCAGCGTTGACCTAGCGGGGGGTAACCAAGAGACCCAGTACTTC
>TRBV18|TRBJ1-5|-|-
CASSQQGHSNQPQHF
TGTGCCAGCTCACAGCAGGGTCATAGCAATCAGCCCCAGCATTTT
>TRBV7-2|TRBJ1-3|-|-
CASSLNGYSGNTIYF
TGTGCCAGCAGCTTAAACGGCTACTCTGGAAACACCATATATTTT
>TRBV6-5|TRBJ2-3|-|few
CASKEGASDADTQYF
TGTGCCAGCAAGGAGGGGGCGAGTGATGCAGATACGCAGTATTTT
>TRBV9|TRBJ2-3|-|few
CASSSTWGLSTDTQYF
TGTGCCAGCAGCTCGACCTGGGGGCTCAGCACAGATACGCAGTATTTT
>TRBV2|TRBJ2-7|TRBD1|few
CASITTGIYEQYF
TGTGCCAGCATTACGACAGGGATCTACGAGCAGTACTTC
>TRBV30|TRBJ1-1|-|-
CAWSRENTEAFF
TGTGCCTGGAGTAGGGAGAACACTGAAGCTTTCTTT
>TRBV15|TRBJ2-3|TRBD1|few
CATSRGTGGPDTQYF
TGTGCCACCAGCAGAGGGACAGGGGGCCCAGATACGCAGTATTTT
>TRBV4-2|TRBJ1-1|-|-
CASSQQTVNTEAFF
TGTGCCAGCAGCCAACAGACAGTGAACACTGAAGCTTTCTTT
>TRBV27|TRBJ1-4|TRBD1|-
CASSDRAGNEKLFF
TGTGCCAGCAGTGACAGGGCGGGAAATGAAAAACTGTTTTTT
>TRBV11-2|TRBJ2-3|TRBD2|-
CASSARTSGGASTDTQYF
TGTGCCAGCAGCGCCCGGACTAGCGGGGGCGCTAGCACAGATACGCAGTATTTT
>TRBV4-1|TRBJ1-2|-|-
CASSQQGTLYGYTF
TGCGCCAGCAGCCAACAGGGCACGCTCTATGGCTACACCTTC
>TRBV27|TRBJ1-6|-|-
CASTLGGGDPYNSPLHF
TGTGCCAGCACCCTCGGAGGGGGAGATCCCTATAATTCACCCCTCCACTTT
>TRBV23-1|TRBJ1-4|-|-
CASSQPSGGVDEKLFF
TGCGCCAGCAGCCAACCCTCGGGGGGGGTTGATGAAAAACTGTTTTTT
>TRBV29-1|TRBJ1-2|TRBD1|-
CSASSGTGVYGYTF
TGCAGCGCCTCCTCCGGGACAGGGGTATATGGCTACACCTTC
>TRBV20-1|TRBJ2-3|-|few
CSGATDTQYF
TGCAGTGGGGCCACAGATACGCAGTATTTT
>TRBV13|TRBJ2-5|-|few
CASSLGAAAGQETQYF
TGTGCCAGCAGCTTAGGAGCGGCGGCAGGCCAAGAGACCCAGTACTTC
>TRBV4-1|TRBJ2-2|TRBD1|few
CASSQRDRGPNTGELFF
TGCGCCAGCAGCCAGAGGGACAGGGGGCCGAACACCGGGGAGCTGTTTTTT
>TRBV2|TRBJ1-1|-|-
CASSEANIEAFF
TGTGCCAGCAGTGAAGCAAACATTGAAGCTTTCTTT
>TRBV4-1|TRBJ2-1|-|once
CASSQEGGLGGNEQFF
TGCGCCAGCAGCCAAGAGGGGGGCTTAGGTGGGAATGAGCAGTTCTTC
>TRBV14|TRBJ2-3|-|-
CASSQGEQLTDTQYF
TGTGCCAGCAGCCAAGGAGAACAACTCACAGATACGCAGTATTTT
>TRBV9|TRBJ1-1|-|-
CASSVDPGRTEAFF
TGTGCCAGCAGCGTAGATCCAGGTAGGACTGAAGCTTTCTTT
>TRBV11-2|TRBJ2-5|TRBD1|-
CASSSGQGTPQETQYF
TGTGCCAGCAGCTCCGGACAGGGAACCCCACAAGAGACCCAGTACTTC
>TRBV28|TRBJ1-4|-|-
CASSFTGGSEKLFF
TGTGCCAGCAGTTTCACTGGGGGGAGTGAAAAACTGTTTTTT
>TRBV30|TRBJ1-6|-|few
CAWSVVGDSPLHF
TGTGCCTGGAGTGTTGTTGGAGATTCACCCCTCCACTTT
>TRBV2|TRBJ1-2|TRBD1|-
CAPWGQGNGGYTF
TGTGCCCCCTGGGGACAGGGGAATGGTGGCTACACCTTC
>TRBV6-5|TRBJ2-7|-|-
CASSSTDTYEQYF
TGTGCCAGCAGTTCGACGGACACCTACGAGCAGTACTTC
>TRBV7-3|TRBJ1-5|TRBD1|-
CASSLTGGNQPQHF
TGTGCCAGCAGCCTAACAGGGGGCAATCAGCCCCAGCATTTT
>TRBV7-2|TRBJ1-2|-|few
CASSLVHGGIYGYTF
TGTGCCAGCAGCTTAGTCCATGGGGGTATCTATGGCTACACCTTC
>TRBV14|TRBJ1-1|-|-
CASSRQTTEAFF
TGTGCCAGCAGCCGGCAGACAACTGAAGCTTTCTTT
>TRBV7-9|TRBJ1-1|-|-
CASTPRSFTEAFF
TGTGCCAGTACCCCGAGGTCGTTCACTGAAGCTTTCTTT
>TRBV7-2|TRBJ2-3|-|-
CASSFAEADTQYF
TGTGCCAGCAGCTTTGCCGAAGCGGATACGCAGTATTTT
>TRBV28|TRBJ2-3|-|few
CASSLWSTDTQYF
TGTGCCAGCAGTTTATGGAGCACAGATACGCAGTATTTT
>TRBV6-5|TRBJ2-7|-|-
CASSLARGSYEQYF
TGTGCCAGCAGTTTGGCACGGGGATCCTACGAGCAGTACTTC
>TRBV10-3|TRBJ2-5|-|few
CAISGGGGQETQYF
TGTGCCATCAGTGGAGGAGGTGGCCAAGAGACCCAGTACTTC
>TRBV30|TRBJ2-7|TRBD1|few
CAWSGTGAQGSYEQYF
TGTGCCTGGAGTGGTACAGGGGCCCAGGGCTCCTACGAGCAGTACTTC
>TRBV27|TRBJ1-1|TRBD1|-
CASRQGLDTEAFF
TGTGCCAGTCGACAGGGTCTGGACACTGAAGCTTTCTTT
>TRBV25-1|TRBJ2-7|-|few
CASSAYTLEQYF
TGTGCCAGCAGTGCCTACACCTTGGAGCAGTACTTC
>TRBV7-9|TRBJ2-7|-|few
CASSRQVPYEQYF
TGTGCCAGCAGCAGACAGGTCCCATACGAGCAGTACTTC
>TRBV5-4|TRBJ2-5|-|few
CASSSPTQETQYF
TGTGCCAGCAGCTCCCCGACCCAAGAGACCCAGTACTTC
>TRBV19|TRBJ1-5|-|-
CASSIGVQPQHF
TGTGCCAGTAGTATAGGAGTCCAGCCCCAGCATTTT
>TRBV2|TRBJ2-3|-|few
CASSVGTDTQYF
TGTGCCAGCAGTGTAGGGACAGATACGCAGTATTTT
>TRBV5-1|TRBJ2-3|-|-
CASSLYADTQYF
TGCGCCAGCAGCTTGTATGCAGATACGCAGTATTTT